This T cell receptor (beta chain) stems from a study of blood T cell repertoires in COVID-19. Study information: There were acute and convalescent COVID-19 samples, and they came from the United States, Italy and Spain. Sources were T cells, B-cell-depleted T cells, or PBMCs; the material itself was cDNA or gDNA.

Looked up from germline, CDR1 is MNHEY and CDR2 is SVGEGT. Trimming removed 6 bases at V and 4 bases at J, with 10 bases between. The CDR3 sequence is 13 residues long. Original handling: By means of reference gene primer amplification, nucleated cell counts were estimated. The protocol was immunoSEQ multiplex PCR, while the TCRdb copy is restricted to in-frame clones and leaves out a portion. V, J and clone size derive from that table, while D and trimming were established from the DNA sequence. The data hold about 150,000 clones, with 81% observed a single time. The source of this sequence is an older woman with active or convalescent COVID-19. The V and J genes are TRBV6-2 or TRBV6-3 and TRBJ2-1; D perhaps matches TRBD1 (5 bases). Sequenced material: peripheral blood. The CDR3 here is CASSLDSYNEQFF. CDR3 bases: TGTGCCAGCAGCCTAGACAGTTACAATGAGCAGTTCTTC.